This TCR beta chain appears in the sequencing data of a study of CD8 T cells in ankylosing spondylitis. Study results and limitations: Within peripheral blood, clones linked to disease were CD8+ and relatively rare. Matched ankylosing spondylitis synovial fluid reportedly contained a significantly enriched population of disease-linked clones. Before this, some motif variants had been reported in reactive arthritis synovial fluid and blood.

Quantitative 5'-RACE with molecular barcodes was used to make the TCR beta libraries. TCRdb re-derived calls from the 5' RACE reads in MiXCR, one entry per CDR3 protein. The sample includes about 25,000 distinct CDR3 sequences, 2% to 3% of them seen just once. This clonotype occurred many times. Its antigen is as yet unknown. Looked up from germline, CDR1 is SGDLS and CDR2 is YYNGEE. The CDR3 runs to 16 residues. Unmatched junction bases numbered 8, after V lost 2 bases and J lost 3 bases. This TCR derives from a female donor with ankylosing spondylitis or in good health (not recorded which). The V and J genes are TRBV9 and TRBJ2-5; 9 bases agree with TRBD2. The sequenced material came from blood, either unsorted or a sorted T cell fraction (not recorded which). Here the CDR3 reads CASSVGGSGGKETQYF. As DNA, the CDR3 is TGTGCCAGCAGCGTTGGGGGTAGCGGGGGCAAAGAGACCCAGTACTTC.